This T cell receptor beta chain was found in a study of CXCR3-negative and CXCR3-positive naive CD8 T cells. Study details: The libraries together contributed 140 million or so TRB reads, each supplying about 1.5 +/- 0.3 million.

Whole-study findings and limits: CXCR3 expression partially decreased after cryopreservation; most assays used fresh PBMCs. Much lower diversity was found in memory CD8+ cells, while both naive subsets had comparably high diversity.

Of note for this clonotype: Its antigen is currently unknown.

The TRB libraries of cDNA were built by UMI-labeled 5' RACE. After re-calling the 5' RACE reads, TCRdb lists one entry per CDR3 protein, DNA absent. This repertoire comprises 25,000 to 35,000 distinct CDR3 sequences; its ten largest clones make up roughly 10%. What was sequenced was memory CD8+ T cells from blood. The sequence derives from a human donor in good health. Some clones in this sample may be carry-over from other donors' samples.

The chain's CDR3 is CSAREGVDYEQYF. This chain connects TRBV20-1 to TRBJ2-7; the D call of TRBD1 rests on TCRdb alone, since no DNA is present to check it. The CDR3 covers 13 residues. In germline, CDR1 is DFQATT, CDR2 SNEGSKA (reference sequence).